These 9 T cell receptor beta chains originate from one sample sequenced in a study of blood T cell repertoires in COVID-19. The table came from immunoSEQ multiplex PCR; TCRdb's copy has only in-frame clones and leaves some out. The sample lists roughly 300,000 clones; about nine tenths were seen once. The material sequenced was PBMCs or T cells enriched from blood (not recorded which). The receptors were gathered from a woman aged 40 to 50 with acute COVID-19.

CDR3 sequence: CATSDPNSGGYNEQFF. The CDR3, as DNA: TGTGCCACCAGTGATCCTAATAGCGGGGGGTACAATGAGCAGTTCTTC. J is TRBJ2-1 and V is TRBV24-1, with 10 bases fitting TRBD2. The CDR3 totals 16 residues. Trimming cost V 3 bases and J 4 bases; bases outside gene matches: 5. CDR1 and CDR2 (germline): KGHDR, SFDVKD.

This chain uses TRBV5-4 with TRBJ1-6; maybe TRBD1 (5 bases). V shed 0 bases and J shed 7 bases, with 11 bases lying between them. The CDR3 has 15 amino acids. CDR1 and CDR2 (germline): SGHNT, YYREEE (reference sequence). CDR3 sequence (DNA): TGTGCCAGCAGCTTGGGGGGACTGTCGAATTCACCCCTCCACTTT. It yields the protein CASSLGGLSNSPLHF.

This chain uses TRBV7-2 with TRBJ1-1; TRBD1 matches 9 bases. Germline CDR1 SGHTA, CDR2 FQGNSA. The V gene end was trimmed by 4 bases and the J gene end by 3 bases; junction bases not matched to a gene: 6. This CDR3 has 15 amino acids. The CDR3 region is CASSYLQGAYTEAFF. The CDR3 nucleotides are TGTGCCAGCAGCTACCTACAGGGGGCTTACACTGAAGCTTTCTTT. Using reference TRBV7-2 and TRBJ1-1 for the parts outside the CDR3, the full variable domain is GAGVSQSPSNKVTEKGKDVELRCDPISGHTALYWYRQSLGQGLEFLIYFQGNSAPDKSGLPSDRFSAERTGGSVSTLTIQRTQQEDSAVYLCASSYLQGAYTEAFFGQGTRLTVV.

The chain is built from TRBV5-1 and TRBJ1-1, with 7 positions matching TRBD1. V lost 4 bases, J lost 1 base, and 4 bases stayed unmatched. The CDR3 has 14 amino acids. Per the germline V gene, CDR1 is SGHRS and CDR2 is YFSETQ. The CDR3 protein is CASSARQGNTEAFF. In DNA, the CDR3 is TGCGCCAGCAGCGCAAGACAGGGGAACACTGAAGCTTTCTTT.

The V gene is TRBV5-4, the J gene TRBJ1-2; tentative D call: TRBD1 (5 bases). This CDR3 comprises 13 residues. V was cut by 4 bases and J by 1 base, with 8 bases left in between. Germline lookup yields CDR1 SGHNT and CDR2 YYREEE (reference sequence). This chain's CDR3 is CASSPDSNYGYTF. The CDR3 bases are TGTGCCAGCAGCCCCGACAGTAACTATGGCTACACCTTC.

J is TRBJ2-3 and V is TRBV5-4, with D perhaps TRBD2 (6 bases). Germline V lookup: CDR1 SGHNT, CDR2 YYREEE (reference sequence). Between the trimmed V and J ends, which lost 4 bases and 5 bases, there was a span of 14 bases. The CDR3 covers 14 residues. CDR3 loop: CASSTNHGGDTQYF. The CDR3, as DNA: TGTGCCAGCAGCACAAACCACGGGGGAGATACGCAGTATTTT.

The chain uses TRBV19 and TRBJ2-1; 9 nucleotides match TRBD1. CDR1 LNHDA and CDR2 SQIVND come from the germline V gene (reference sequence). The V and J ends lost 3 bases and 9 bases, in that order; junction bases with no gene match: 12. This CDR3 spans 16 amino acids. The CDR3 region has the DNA TGTGCCAGTAGTATGGGACAGGGAATCCTCTTCACTGAGCAGTTCTTC. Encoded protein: CASSMGQGILFTEQFF.

Written as DNA, the CDR3 is TGTGCCAGCAGCTTGGGTGCTAGCGAATACAATGAGCAGTTCTTC. Protein sequence: CASSLGASEYNEQFF. The chain is built from TRBV5-8 and TRBJ2-1; tentatively, D is TRBD2 (6 bases). The CDR3 loop spans 15 amino acids. CDR1 and CDR2 from the germline V gene are SGHTS and YDEGEE. Trimming cost V 0 bases and J 4 bases, with 11 bases left between them.

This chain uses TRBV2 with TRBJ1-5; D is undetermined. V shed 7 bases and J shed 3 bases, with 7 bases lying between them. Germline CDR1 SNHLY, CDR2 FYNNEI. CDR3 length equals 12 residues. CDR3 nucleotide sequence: TGTGCCAGCACTATCGACAATCAGCCCCAGCATTTT. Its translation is CASTIDNQPQHF.